This TCR beta chain was recorded in a study of CD8 T cells in Susac syndrome. RNA totalling roughly 0.5 to 1 ug underwent reverse transcription with random hexamers. Amplification of TCR beta CDR3 was carried out by immunoSEQ multiplex PCR, which covered 54 Vbeta and 13 Jbeta segments. TCRdb used MiXCR to reprocess the immunoSEQ multiplex PCR reads, holding one entry per CDR3 protein. Among 300,000 to 350,000 distinct CDR3 sequences listed, under 95% were seen once. CDR1 is ENHRY and CDR2 is SYGVKD in the germline V gene. There are 17 residues in the CDR3. Trimming left V 0 bases short and J 0 bases short, with 9 bases between. Negative magnetic isolation gave CD8+ and CD4+ cells; FACS enriched CD8+ TEMRA.

This clonotype was sampled from a human donor with multiple sclerosis. This chain uses TRBV10-3 with TRBJ2-6; tentative D call: TRBD1 (6 bases). Sequencing was performed on CD4+ T cells from PBMCs. The CDR3 DNA reads TGTGCCATCAGTGAGTCGGGGGCCAGCTCTGGGGCCAACGTCCTGACTTTC. Its translation is CAISESGASSGANVLTF.